This TCR beta chain was identified in a study of beta chain features in type 1 diabetes. Study-wide results and limits: Junctions at VDJ sites from type 1 diabetes patients had fewer insertions and more deletions. All four CD4+ subsets from Type 1 diabetes patients carried moderately but significantly shorter TCRB CDR3s.

Sorting that relied on CD45RO/CCR7/CD25/CD127/CD95/CD27 yielded CD4+ naive, central memory, regulatory and stem cell-like memory cells. Sequenced material consisted of expressed TCRB transcripts (all of the isolated RNA was reverse transcribed). Profiled with immunoSEQ multiplex PCR; TCRdb holds only in-frame clones, not every one. The table has 200,000 to 250,000 clones, roughly 13% seen once. Comments on this clone: What it binds is not known.

Germline V gene lookup returns CDR1 SNHLY and CDR2 FYNNEI. With 7 bases clipped from V and 7 bases from J, the junction kept 8 bases outside the gene matches. The CDR3 has 14 amino acids. The material sequenced was naive CD4+ T cells from blood. This receptor was taken from a man under 40 with type 1 diabetes. The chain employs TRBV2 and TRBJ2-1; TRBD1 matches 9 bases. The CDR3 region has the DNA TGTGCCAGCAACAGACAGGGGGTCTTAAATGAGCAGTTCTTC. This codes for CASNRQGVLNEQFF.